These 25 T cell receptor beta chains were all obtained from the same sample, sequenced in a study of T cells expressing NK-cell markers. TCRdb reworked the 5' RACE reads into one entry per CDR3 protein, no DNA. The listing contains about 170,000 distinct CDR3 sequences. The sample was blood T cells: a sorted CD56 or NKG2C T cell subset, CD4+ or CD8+ T cells, or bulk PBMC T cells (not recorded which). The source of these receptors is a man aged 18 to 69 in good health.

CDR3 residues: CASSPREPNQPQHF. The genes are TRBV6-1 and TRBJ1-5; the D gene TCRdb calls, TRBD1, cannot be checked with no DNA. CDR1 MNHNS and CDR2 SASEGT come from the germline V gene. CDR3 length: 14 residues.

The V gene is TRBV5-8, the J gene TRBJ1-3. Germline V gene sequence: CDR1 SGHTS, CDR2 YDEGEE. CDR3 length: 15 residues. The chain's CDR3 is CASSPRSNSGNTIYF.

This sequence joins TRBV19 and TRBJ1-1; checking the TCRdb D call of TRBD1 is not possible without DNA. The CDR3 loop spans 15 amino acids. Germline V gene sequence: CDR1 LNHDA, CDR2 SQIVND (reference sequence). CDR3 sequence: CASSLPGQGTTEAFF.

This chain uses TRBV5-1 with TRBJ2-1; TCRdb's D gene call, TRBD1, goes unchecked for lack of DNA. CDR1 is SGHRS, CDR2 YFSETQ, per germline. The CDR3 has 17 residues. The CDR3 region is CASSLASGGLSYNEQFF.

The CDR3 is CASSLQGATDYGYTF. The chain recombines TRBV7-9 with TRBJ1-2; there is no DNA to check the TCRdb D call of TRBD1. Germline V gives CDR1 SEHNR, CDR2 FQNEAQ (reference sequence). The length of the CDR3 is 15 residues.

The rearrangement links TRBV20-1 to TRBJ2-5; TCRdb calls TRBD2, which cannot be checked without DNA. This CDR3 spans 15 amino acids. CDR1 and CDR2 (germline): DFQATT, SNEGSKA (reference sequence). CDR3 residues: CSARDPAGVQETQYF.

The V gene is TRBV12-3 or TRBV12-4, the J gene TRBJ2-1; checking the TCRdb D call of TRBD2 is not possible without DNA. CDR3 size: 15 residues. The CDR3 here is CASSFGAGQLSEQFF.

The rearrangement uses TRBV6-1 and TRBJ2-7; the TRBD2 assignment by TCRdb is unverifiable without DNA. Germline V gives CDR1 MNHNS, CDR2 SASEGT. The CDR3 sequence is 14 residues long. The CDR3 spells CASSPGTTAGEQYF.

The genes are TRBV3-1 and TRBJ2-3; lacking DNA, the TRBD2 call made by TCRdb goes unchecked. CDR1 is LGHDT, CDR2 YNNKEL, per germline (reference sequence). The CDR3 length is 17 residues. CDR3 region: CASSQGSSGGAGDTQYF.

This chain uses TRBV20-1 with TRBJ2-3. CDR1 and CDR2 (germline): DFQATT, SNEGSKA (reference sequence). The CDR3 totals 13 residues. Here the CDR3 reads CSATDLNTDTQYF.

The chain uses TRBV2 and TRBJ2-7; the D call of TRBD1 rests on TCRdb alone, since no DNA is present to check it. Germline V gene data show CDR1 as SNHLY and CDR2 as FYNNEI. This CDR3 comprises 15 residues. The CDR3 here is CASSEALQGFYEQYF.

The rearrangement links TRBV10-2 to TRBJ2-2; the TCRdb call, TRBD2, lacks DNA for checking. CDR3 length equals 15 residues. Germline CDR1 is WSHSY and CDR2 is SAAADI. CDR3 sequence reads: CASKGLAGGFGELFF.

The chain is built from TRBV4-1 and TRBJ2-7. The CDR3 runs 16 residues. In germline, CDR1 is MGHRA, CDR2 YSYEKL. Here the CDR3 reads CASSQDLQGLVGEQYF.

V is TRBV14 and J is TRBJ2-1; the D gene TCRdb calls, TRBD2, cannot be checked with no DNA. CDR3 size: 14 residues. Per the germline V gene, CDR1 is SGHDN and CDR2 is FVKESK. CDR3 sequence: CASSLGLALNEQFF.

The rearrangement joins TRBV28 to TRBJ2-7; TCRdb's D call of TRBD2 is untestable without DNA. Germline CDR1 is MDHEN and CDR2 is SYDVKM. This CDR3 comprises 14 residues. The CDR3 reads CASSFLGLGYEQYF.

The J gene is TRBJ1-4, the V gene TRBV7-6; TCRdb lists TRBD1, though no DNA is available to test this call. The germline CDR1 and CDR2 sequences are SGHVS and FNYEAQ. The CDR3 sequence is 16 residues long. CDR3 sequence reads: CASSRPTGSTNEKLFF. Full variable domain (remainder filled in from reference TRBV7-6 and TRBJ1-4): GAGVSQSPRYKVTKRGQDVALRCDPISGHVSLYWYRQALGQGPEFLTYFNYEAQQDKSGLPNDRFSAERPEGSISTLTIQRTEQRDSAMYRCASSRPTGSTNEKLFFGSGTQLSVL.

This rearrangement joins TRBV13 to TRBJ1-5. Germline assignment: CDR1 PRHDT and CDR2 FYEKMQ (reference sequence). The CDR3 totals 15 residues. The CDR3 sequence: CASSLGYNSNQPQHF. The whole variable domain, remainder taken from reference TRBV13 and TRBJ1-5, is AAGVIQSPRHLIKEKRETATLKCYPIPRHDTVYWYQQGPGQDPQFLISFYEKMQSDKGSIPDRFSAQQFSDYHSELNMSSLELGDSALYFCASSLGYNSNQPQHFGDGTRLSIL.

This chain uses TRBV6-6 with TRBJ2-1. The CDR3 has 12 residues. CDR1 and CDR2 (germline): MNHNY, SVGAGI (reference sequence). The CDR3 is CASSLITNEQFF.

The chain joins TRBV4-1 to TRBJ2-5; TCRdb designates TRBD2, a call that cannot be tested without DNA. CDR3 length: 16 residues. The V gene's germline CDR1 is MGHRA and CDR2 YSYEKL. The CDR3 loop is CASSPGRGGGQETQYF.

This chain joins TRBV28 and TRBJ2-1; no DNA is available, so the TRBD1 call from TCRdb remains unchecked. The CDR3 has 13 amino acids. Per germline, CDR1 MDHEN and CDR2 SYDVKM. CDR3 sequence: CASSPGIDNEQFF.

The rearrangement uses TRBV2 and TRBJ2-7; TCRdb's D call of TRBD1 is untestable without DNA. This CDR3 spans 15 amino acids. The V gene's germline CDR1 is SNHLY and CDR2 FYNNEI. The CDR3 here is CASSEPGQGRREQYF.

V gene TRBV18 combines with J gene TRBJ2-1; TCRdb's D call of TRBD1 is untestable without DNA. This CDR3 is 14 amino acids long. The germline V gene encodes CDR1 KGHSH and CDR2 LQKENI. CDR3 residues: CASSPYFGGNEQFF.

The J gene is TRBJ2-1, the V gene TRBV19; the D call from TCRdb, TRBD2, cannot be confirmed without DNA. The CDR3 runs 14 residues. Germline-derived CDR1 and CDR2 are LNHDA and SQIVND (reference sequence). The CDR3 loop is CASSLTSASPEQFF. The variable domain in full, completed from reference TRBV19 and TRBJ2-1, reads DGGITQSPKYLFRKEGQNVTLSCEQNLNHDAMYWYRQDPGQGLRLIYYSQIVNDFQKGDIAEGYSVSREKKESFPLTVTSAQKNPTAFYLCASSLTSASPEQFFGPGTRLTVL.

The gene calls are TRBV6-1 and TRBJ2-3; TCRdb proposes TRBD2, but this gene call is untestable without DNA. CDR3 length equals 15 residues. CDR1 is MNHNS, CDR2 SASEGT, per germline. CDR3 loop: CASKWGREVTDTQYF.

CDR3 loop: CASSRHMGQGNTGELFF. J is TRBJ2-2 and V is TRBV27; TCRdb gives TRBD1 as the D gene, but with no DNA this cannot be confirmed. Germline CDR1 is MNHEY and CDR2 is SMNVEV (reference sequence). The CDR3 has 17 amino acids.